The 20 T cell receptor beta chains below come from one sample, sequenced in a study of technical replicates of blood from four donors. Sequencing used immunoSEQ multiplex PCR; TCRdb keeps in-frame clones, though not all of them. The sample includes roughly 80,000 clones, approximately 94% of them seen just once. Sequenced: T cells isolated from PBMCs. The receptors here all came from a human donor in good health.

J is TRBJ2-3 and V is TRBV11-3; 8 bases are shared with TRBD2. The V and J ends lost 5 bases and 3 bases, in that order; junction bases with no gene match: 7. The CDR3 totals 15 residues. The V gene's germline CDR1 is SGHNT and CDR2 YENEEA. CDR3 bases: TGTGCCAGCAGCGCAGCGGGAGAGGGTACAGATACGCAGTATTTT. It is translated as CASSAAGEGTDTQYF.

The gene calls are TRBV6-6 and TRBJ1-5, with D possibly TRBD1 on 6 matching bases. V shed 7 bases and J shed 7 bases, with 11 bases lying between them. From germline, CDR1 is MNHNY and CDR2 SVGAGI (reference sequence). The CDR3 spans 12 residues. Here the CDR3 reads CASTRQEQPQHF. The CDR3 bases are TGTGCCAGCACCCGACAGGAGCAGCCCCAGCATTTT.

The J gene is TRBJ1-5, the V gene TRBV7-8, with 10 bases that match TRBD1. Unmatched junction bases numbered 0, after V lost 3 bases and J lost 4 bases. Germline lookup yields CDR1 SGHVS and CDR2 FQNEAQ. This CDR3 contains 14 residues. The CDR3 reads CASSLDRGNQPQHF. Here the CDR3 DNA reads TGTGCCAGCAGCTTGGACAGGGGGAATCAGCCCCAGCATTTT.

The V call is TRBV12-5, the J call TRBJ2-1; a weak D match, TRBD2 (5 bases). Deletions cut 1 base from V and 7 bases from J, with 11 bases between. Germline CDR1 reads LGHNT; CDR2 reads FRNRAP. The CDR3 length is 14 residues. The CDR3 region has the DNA TGTGCTAGTGGTTTGGAGGGAGCCAGGAATGAGCAGTTCTTC. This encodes CASGLEGARNEQFF.

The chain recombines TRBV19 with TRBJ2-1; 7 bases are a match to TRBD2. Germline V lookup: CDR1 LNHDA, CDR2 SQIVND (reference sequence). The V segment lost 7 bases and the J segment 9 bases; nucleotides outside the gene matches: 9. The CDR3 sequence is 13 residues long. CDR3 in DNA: TGTGCCAGTACTCCCTCTGGGGGGGGTGAGCAGTTCTTC. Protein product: CASTPSGGGEQFF. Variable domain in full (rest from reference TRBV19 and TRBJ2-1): DGGITQSPKYLFRKEGQNVTLSCEQNLNHDAMYWYRQDPGQGLRLIYYSQIVNDFQKGDIAEGYSVSREKKESFPLTVTSAQKNPTAFYLCASTPSGGGEQFFGPGTRLTVL.

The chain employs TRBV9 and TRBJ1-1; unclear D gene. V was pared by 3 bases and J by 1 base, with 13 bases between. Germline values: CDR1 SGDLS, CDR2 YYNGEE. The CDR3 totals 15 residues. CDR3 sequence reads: CASSAHLAENTEAFF. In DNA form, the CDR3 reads TGTGCCAGCAGCGCCCACTTGGCGGAGAACACTGAAGCTTTCTTT.

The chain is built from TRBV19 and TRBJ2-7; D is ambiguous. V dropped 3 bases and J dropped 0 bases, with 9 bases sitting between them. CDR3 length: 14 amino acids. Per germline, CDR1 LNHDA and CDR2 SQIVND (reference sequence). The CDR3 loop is CASSISSSSYEQYF. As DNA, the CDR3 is TGTGCCAGTAGTATTTCAAGTAGCTCCTACGAGCAGTACTTC.

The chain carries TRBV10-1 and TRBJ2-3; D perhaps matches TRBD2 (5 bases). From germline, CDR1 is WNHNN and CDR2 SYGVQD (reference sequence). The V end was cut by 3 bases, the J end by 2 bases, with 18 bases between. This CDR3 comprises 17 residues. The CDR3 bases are TGCGCCAGCAGTGAAGTAGTCCTAGTCGGGGTCACAGATACGCAGTATTTT. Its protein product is CASSEVVLVGVTDTQYF.

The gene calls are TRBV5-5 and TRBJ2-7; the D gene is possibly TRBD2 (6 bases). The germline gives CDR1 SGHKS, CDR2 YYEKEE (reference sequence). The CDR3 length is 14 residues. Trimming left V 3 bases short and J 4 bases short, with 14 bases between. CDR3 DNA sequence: TGTGCCAGCAGCTGGGACTCCAACCTGTACGAGCAGTACTTC. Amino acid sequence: CASSWDSNLYEQYF.

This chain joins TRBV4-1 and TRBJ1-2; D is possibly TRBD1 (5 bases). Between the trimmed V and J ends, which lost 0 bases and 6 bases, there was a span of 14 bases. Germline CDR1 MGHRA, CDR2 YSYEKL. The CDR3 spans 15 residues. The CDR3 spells CASSQDLGRVNGYTF. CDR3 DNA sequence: TGCGCCAGCAGCCAAGATCTGGGCAGGGTTAATGGCTACACCTTC.

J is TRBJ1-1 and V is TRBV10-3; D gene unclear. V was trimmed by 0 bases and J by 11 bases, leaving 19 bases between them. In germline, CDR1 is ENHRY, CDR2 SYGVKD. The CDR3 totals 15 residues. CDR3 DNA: TGTGCCATCAGTGAGTCGAGGGAGAAATCTTTGGGGGCTTTCTTT. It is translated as CAISESREKSLGAFF.

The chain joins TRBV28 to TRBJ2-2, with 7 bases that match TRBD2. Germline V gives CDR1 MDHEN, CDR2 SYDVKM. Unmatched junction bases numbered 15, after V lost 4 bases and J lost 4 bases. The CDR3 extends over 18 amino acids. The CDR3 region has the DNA TGTGCCAGCAGTTACTTTGGCGGGAGCGTCTCGGGCACCGGGGAGCTGTTTTTT. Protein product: CASSYFGGSVSGTGELFF.

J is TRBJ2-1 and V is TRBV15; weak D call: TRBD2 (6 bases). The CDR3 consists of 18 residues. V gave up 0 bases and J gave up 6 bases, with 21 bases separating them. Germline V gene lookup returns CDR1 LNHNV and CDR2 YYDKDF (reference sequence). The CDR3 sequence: CATSRDPRTSLKTNEQFF. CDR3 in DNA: TGTGCCACCAGCAGAGACCCCCGCACTAGCTTGAAGACCAATGAGCAGTTCTTC.

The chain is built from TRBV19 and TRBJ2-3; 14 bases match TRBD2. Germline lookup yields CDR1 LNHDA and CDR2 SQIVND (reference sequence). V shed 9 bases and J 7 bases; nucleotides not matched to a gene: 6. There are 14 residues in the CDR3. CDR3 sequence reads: CASRLAGGLNTQYF. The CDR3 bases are TGTGCCAGCCGACTAGCGGGAGGGCTTAATACGCAGTATTTT.

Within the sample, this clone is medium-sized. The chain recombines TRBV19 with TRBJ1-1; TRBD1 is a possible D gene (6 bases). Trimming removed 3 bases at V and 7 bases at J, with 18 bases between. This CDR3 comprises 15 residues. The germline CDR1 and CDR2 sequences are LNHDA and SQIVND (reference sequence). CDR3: CASSIRKAGDGEAFF. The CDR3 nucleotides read TGTGCCAGTAGTATTCGTAAGGCAGGGGATGGTGAAGCTTTCTTT. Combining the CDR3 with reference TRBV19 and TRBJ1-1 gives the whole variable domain DGGITQSPKYLFRKEGQNVTLSCEQNLNHDAMYWYRQDPGQGLRLIYYSQIVNDFQKGDIAEGYSVSREKKESFPLTVTSAQKNPTAFYLCASSIRKAGDGEAFFGQGTRLTVV.

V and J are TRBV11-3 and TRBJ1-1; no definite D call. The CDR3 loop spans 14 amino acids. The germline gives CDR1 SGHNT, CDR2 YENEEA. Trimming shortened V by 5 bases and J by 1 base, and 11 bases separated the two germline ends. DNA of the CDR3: TGTGCCAGCAGCCTCCGTACACGGAACACTGAAGCTTTCTTT. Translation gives CASSLRTRNTEAFF. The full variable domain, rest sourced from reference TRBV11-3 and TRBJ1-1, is EAGVVQSPRYKIIEKKQPVAFWCNPISGHNTLYWYLQNLGQGPELLIRYENEEAVDDSQLPKDRFSAERLKGVDSTLKIQPAELGDSAVYLCASSLRTRNTEAFFGQGTRLTVV.

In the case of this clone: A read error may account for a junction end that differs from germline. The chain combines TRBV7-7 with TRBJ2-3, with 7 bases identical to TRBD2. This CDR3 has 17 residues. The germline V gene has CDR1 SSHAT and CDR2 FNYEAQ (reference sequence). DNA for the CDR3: TGTGCTAGCATCCCATATATGGCGGGAGCGAGCACAGATACGCAGTATTTT. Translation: CASIPYMAGASTDTQYF.

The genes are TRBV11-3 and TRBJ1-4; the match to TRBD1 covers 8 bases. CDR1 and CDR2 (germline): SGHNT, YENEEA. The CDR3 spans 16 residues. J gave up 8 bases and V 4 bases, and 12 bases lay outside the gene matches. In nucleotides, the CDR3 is TGTGCCAGCAGCTCGGACAGGGAGGTTGAACGCGAAAAACTGTTTTTT. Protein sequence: CASSSDREVEREKLFF.

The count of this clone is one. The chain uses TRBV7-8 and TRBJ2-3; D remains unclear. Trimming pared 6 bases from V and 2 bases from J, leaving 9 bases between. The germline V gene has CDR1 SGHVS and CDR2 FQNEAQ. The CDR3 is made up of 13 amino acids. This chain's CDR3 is CASRVAVTDTQYF. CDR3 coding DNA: TGTGCCAGCAGGGTAGCAGTCACAGATACGCAGTATTTT. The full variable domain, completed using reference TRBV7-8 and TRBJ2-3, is GAGVSQSPRYKVAKRGQDVALRCDPISGHVSLFWYQQALGQGPEFLTYFQNEAQLDKSGLPSDRFFAERPEGSVSTLKIQRTQQEDSAVYLCASRVAVTDTQYFGPGTRLTVL.

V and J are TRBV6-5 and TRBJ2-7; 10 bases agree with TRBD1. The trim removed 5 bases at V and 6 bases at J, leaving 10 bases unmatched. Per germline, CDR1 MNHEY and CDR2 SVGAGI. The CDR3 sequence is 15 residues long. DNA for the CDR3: TGTGCCAGCAGTCGAGCCGGGACAGGGGATTTCGAGCAGTACTTC. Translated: CASSRAGTGDFEQYF.